These T cell receptor beta chains were read from a single sample in a study of control samples from healthy donors and cancer patients. The repertoire was sequenced with immunoSEQ multiplex PCR; TCRdb's copy has only in-frame clones and lacks some. The sample records roughly 120,000 clones, approximately 93% being singletons. What was sequenced was blood. The receptors were sampled from a woman aged 18-29 years in good health. Each CDR3 is given with its conserved first and last residue. D genes are given only for firm matches. Clone size is not always given. Where it is, it says once, few, many or a class for expanded clones.

j_call clone_size d_call v_call cdr3_aa cdr3_nt
TRBJ2-1 - - TRBV7-9 CASSEGYYYNEQFF TGTGCCAGCAGCGAGGGGTATTACTACAATGAGCAGTTCTTC
TRBJ2-2 - TRBD1 TRBV14 CASSQSGDRGFANTGELFF TGTGCCAGCAGCCAATCGGGAGACAGGGGGTTTGCGAACACCGGGGAGCTGTTTTTT
TRBJ2-1 - TRBD2 TRBV7-2 CASSPNWALLAGGKNEQFF TGTGCCAGCAGCCCTAATTGGGCACTACTAGCGGGGGGAAAAAATGAGCAGTTCTTC
TRBJ2-5 - - TRBV28 CASSRLSSGQETQYF TGTGCCAGCAGTCGTCTTAGTAGCGGACAAGAGACCCAGTACTTC
TRBJ2-7 once - TRBV28 CASSWGREGVGEQYF TGTGCCAGCAGTTGGGGCAGGGAAGGCGTCGGCGAGCAGTACTTC
TRBJ2-3 - - TRBV5-6 CASSLAGQYRTDTQYF TGTGCCAGCAGCTTGGCCGGCCAGTACCGCACAGATACGCAGTATTTT
TRBJ2-3 - - TRBV7-9 CASSWEILAATDTQYF TGTGCCAGCAGCTGGGAAATACTAGCTGCCACAGATACGCAGTATTTT
TRBJ1-3 - - TRBV28 CASSTAGAGNTIYF TGTGCCAGCAGTACAGCAGGTGCTGGAAACACCATATATTTT
TRBJ2-7 - - TRBV5-4 CASSPGSLPYEQYF TGTGCCAGCAGCCCAGGGAGCCTTCCGTACGAGCAGTACTTC
TRBJ1-2 - TRBD1 TRBV5-6 CASSNTGDSGYTF TGTGCCAGCAGCAACACAGGGGACAGTGGCTACACCTTC
TRBJ1-5 few TRBD1 TRBV3-1/TRBV3-2 CASSQSTGGNQPQHF TGTGCCAGCAGCCAATCAACAGGGGGAAATCAGCCCCAGCATTTT
TRBJ2-2 - - TRBV6-5 CASSYESGTGELFF TGTGCCAGCAGTTACGAGAGTGGCACCGGGGAGCTGTTTTTT
TRBJ1-6 - - TRBV30 CAWSSEGDSPLHF TGTGCCTGGAGTTCAGAGGGGGATTCACCCCTCCACTTT
TRBJ2-2 - - TRBV30 CAWSGLTGGELFF TGTGCCTGGAGTGGCCTAACTGGCGGGGAGCTGTTTTTT
TRBJ2-3 - - TRBV3-1/TRBV3-2 CASSFRLVTDTQYF TGTGCCAGCAGCTTCCGACTCGTCACAGATACGCAGTATTTT
TRBJ2-7 - - TRBV10-3 CAIGRVQYEQYF TGTGCCATCGGCAGGGTTCAGTACGAGCAGTACTTC
TRBJ1-6 - - TRBV28 CASSTTRGNNSPLHF TGTGCCAGCAGTACTACCCGGGGGAATAATTCACCCCTCCACTTT
TRBJ1-6 - TRBD1 TRBV28 CASSPWDSVNSPLHF TGTGCCAGCAGCCCCTGGGACAGCGTTAATTCACCCCTCCACTTT
TRBJ2-3 - TRBD2 TRBV5-8 CASSLAPLAVGSTDTQYF TGTGCCAGCAGCTTGGCCCCTCTAGCGGTCGGCAGCACAGATACGCAGTATTTT
TRBJ1-2 - - TRBV28 CASSTRYGYTF TGTGCCAGCAGTACTCGCTATGGCTACACCTTC